This passage covers 24 T cell receptor beta chains from one sample sequenced in a study of shared clonotypes between healthy human individuals. Naive CD8 cells were CD45RO-negative, positively selected for CCR7, excluding terminally differentiated effector memory CD45RA+ cells. Profiling relied on immunoSEQ multiplex PCR, and the TCRdb table lists in-frame clones only, not all of them. This sample has about 2 million clones, with approximately 94% found just once. Sequenced: naive CD8+ T cells sorted from blood. Source of these receptors: a man between 18 and 29 years old in good health.

Concerning this clone: The sample contains more than one DNA sequence encoding this CDR3. The V call is TRBV4-3, the J call TRBJ1-3; 7 nucleotides agree with TRBD1. The CDR3 runs 13 residues. The V gene end was trimmed by 1 base and the J gene end by 8 bases; junction bases not matched to a gene: 2. Germline V gene sequence: CDR1 LGHNA, CDR2 YSLEER. CDR3 DNA sequence: TGCGCCAGCAGCCAAGGACAGGGTTACACCATATATTTT. This sequence encodes CASSQGQGYTIYF.

This sequence joins TRBV5-4 and TRBJ2-3; TRBD2 aligns across 7 bases. J was trimmed by 4 bases and V by 0 bases; bases with no gene match: 8. Germline assignment: CDR1 SGHNT and CDR2 YYREEE (reference sequence). The CDR3 length is 16 residues. The CDR3 is CASSLGEAGVADTQYF. The CDR3 DNA reads as TGTGCCAGCAGCTTGGGGGAGGCGGGGGTTGCAGATACGCAGTATTTT. The full variable domain, its missing parts supplied by reference TRBV5-4 and TRBJ2-3, is ETGVTQSPTHLIKTRGQQVTLRCSSQSGHNTVSWYQQALGQGPQFIFQYYREEENGRGNFPPRFSGLQFPNYSSELNVNALELDDSALYLCASSLGEAGVADTQYFGPGTRLTVL.

The chain recombines TRBV28 with TRBJ1-2; D is undetermined. This CDR3 has 14 amino acids. The germline V gene encodes CDR1 MDHEN and CDR2 SYDVKM. Deletions cut 5 bases from V and 1 base from J, with 11 bases between. The CDR3 protein is CASSDEALNYGYTF. CDR3 coding DNA: TGTGCCAGCAGTGACGAGGCACTTAACTATGGCTACACCTTC.

This chain uses TRBV7-6 with TRBJ2-7; tentative D call: TRBD2 (6 bases). This CDR3 has 13 residues. V was shortened by 5 bases and J by 1 base, with 9 bases between the two germline ends. Per the germline V gene, CDR1 is SGHVS and CDR2 is FNYEAQ. The CDR3 DNA reads as TGTGCCAGCAGCCCTCTAGCGTCCTACGAGCAGTACTTC. This translates into CASSPLASYEQYF.

V is TRBV5-1 and J is TRBJ1-1; 8 bases agree with TRBD1. The V segment lost 4 bases and the J segment 6 bases; nucleotides outside the gene matches: 8. The CDR3 totals 14 residues. The V gene's germline CDR1 is SGHRS and CDR2 YFSETQ. CDR3 in DNA: TGCGCCAGCAGCCTCGGACAGGGTAAGTCTGAAGCTTTCTTT. Translating it yields CASSLGQGKSEAFF.

The V call is TRBV5-6, the J call TRBJ2-7, with TRBD2 matching over 7 bases. J lost 3 bases, V lost 3 bases, and 3 bases had no gene match. In germline, CDR1 is SGHDT, CDR2 YYEEEE. This CDR3 contains 13 residues. CDR3 region: CASSSSGFYEQYF. CDR3 DNA sequence: TGTGCCAGCAGCTCTAGCGGATTCTACGAGCAGTACTTC.

This clone occurred a few times. V and J are TRBV7-9 and TRBJ1-2; D gene ambiguous. CDR3 length equals 15 residues. The ends were cut back, 2 bases at V and 3 bases at J, with 13 bases in the middle. Germline V gene lookup returns CDR1 SEHNR and CDR2 FQNEAQ (reference sequence). Here the CDR3 DNA reads TGTGCCAGCAGCTTATCCCGATGGGTAGACTATGGCTACACCTTC. This sequence encodes CASSLSRWVDYGYTF.

J is TRBJ2-2 and V is TRBV9; a possible D gene is TRBD2 (7 bases). CDR1 and CDR2 from the germline V gene are SGDLS and YYNGEE. V lost 1 base and J 7 bases, leaving 20 bases between the germline ends. This CDR3 has 17 residues. CDR3 sequence (DNA): TGTGCCAGCAGCGTAAACGGCGGCGGGGAGGGGGACGGGGAGCTGTTTTTT. This codes for CASSVNGGGEGDGELFF.

The DNA for the CDR3 is TGTGCCAGCAGTGAATACGGACAGGTCCAAGAGACCCAGTACTTC. This translates into CASSEYGQVQETQYF. This chain links TRBV6-1 with TRBJ2-5, with 7 bases fitting TRBD1. This CDR3 is built from 15 residues. The germline gives CDR1 MNHNS, CDR2 SASEGT. The V segment lost 2 bases and the J segment 1 base; nucleotides outside the gene matches: 4.

This chain links TRBV4-3 with TRBJ2-3; D is ambiguous. Trimming removed 4 bases from V and 4 bases from J, with 12 bases in between. This CDR3 spans 14 amino acids. The germline CDR1 and CDR2 sequences are LGHNA and YSLEER. The CDR3 reads CASSLTAVADTQYF. The CDR3 region has the DNA TGCGCCAGCAGCCTCACGGCCGTCGCAGATACGCAGTATTTT.

The CDR3 protein is CASSLGTSGGTNTGELFF. CDR3 nucleotides: TGTGCCAGCAGCTTAGGGACTAGCGGGGGAACGAACACCGGGGAGCTGTTTTTT. The V and J genes are TRBV7-6 and TRBJ2-2; 13 bases match TRBD2. This CDR3 is 18 amino acids long. CDR1 and CDR2 (germline): SGHVS, FNYEAQ. The V and J ends lost 1 base and 0 bases, in that order; junction bases with no gene match: 2.

The genes are TRBV27 and TRBJ2-5, with 14 bases matching TRBD2. Germline lookup yields CDR1 MNHEY and CDR2 SMNVEV (reference sequence). The V gene end was trimmed by 5 bases and the J gene end by 4 bases; junction bases not matched to a gene: 9. CDR3 size: 17 residues. The CDR3 region is CASSAGLAGGGAETQYF. DNA for the CDR3: TGTGCCAGCAGTGCCGGACTAGCGGGGGGCGGGGCAGAGACCCAGTACTTC.

The CDR3 nucleotides read TGTGCCATCAGTGAGTCTGGACAGGGGATAGTAGGCTACACCTTC. This translates into CAISESGQGIVGYTF. The V and J genes are TRBV10-3 and TRBJ1-2; 9 positions match TRBD1. The CDR3 is 15 residues long. Germline CDR1 reads ENHRY; CDR2 reads SYGVKD. V dropped 0 bases and J dropped 8; count of bases not matched to a gene: 7.

V and J are TRBV11-3 and TRBJ2-7; maybe TRBD2 (5 bases). The CDR3 has 13 residues. Trimming stripped 5 bases from V and 7 bases from J, with 15 bases between. The germline CDR1 and CDR2 sequences are SGHNT and YENEEA. DNA for the CDR3: TGTGCCAGCAGCGCCGAAGCCTGGGAGGAGCAGTACTTC. Its protein product is CASSAEAWEEQYF.

This sequence joins TRBV6-8 and TRBJ1-5; no clear D gene. The CDR3 loop spans 14 amino acids. CDR1 is MNHGY and CDR2 is SAAAGT in the germline V gene. V lost 5 bases to trimming and J lost 8 bases, with 16 bases between them. This CDR3 reads CASSPGKVREPQHF. In DNA form, the CDR3 reads TGTGCCAGCAGTCCGGGGAAGGTTAGAGAGCCCCAGCATTTT.

This clone showed up just a few times. Other DNA sequences in this sample translate to the same CDR3. Written as DNA, the CDR3 is TGCGCCAGCAGCTTGGGCCCGGGGTACGAGCAGTACTTC. Translation: CASSLGPGYEQYF. The genes are TRBV5-1 and TRBJ2-7; maybe TRBD2 (5 bases). The CDR3 sequence is 13 residues long. Germline V lookup: CDR1 SGHRS, CDR2 YFSETQ. Trimming took off 0 bases at V and 4 bases at J, with 8 bases between the two ends.

The chain links TRBV27 to TRBJ2-7; 9 bases match TRBD1. The length of the CDR3 is 19 residues. Germline CDR1 reads MNHEY; CDR2 reads SMNVEV (reference sequence). Trimming took 5 bases from V and 7 from J; bases not matched to a gene: 24. CDR3 coding DNA: TGTGCCAGCAGTCCACTTATATCCCCCCACGGGGACAGGGTCGGGGAGCAGTACTTC. It translates to CASSPLISPHGDRVGEQYF.

This clone appeared a few times. This CDR3 reads CASSSPPAAGYEQYF. CDR3 bases: TGTGCCAGCAGCTCGCCTCCGGCCGCGGGATACGAGCAGTACTTC. The rearrangement links TRBV5-6 to TRBJ2-7; a weak D match, TRBD2 (6 bases). In germline, CDR1 is SGHDT, CDR2 YYEEEE. CDR3 length: 15 amino acids. Deletions cut 3 bases from V and 4 bases from J, with 17 bases between.

V and J are TRBV5-1 and TRBJ2-3, with 11 bases identical to TRBD1. Germline trimming cut 4 bases from V and 0 bases from J; bases unmatched to any gene: 4. This CDR3 region has 16 residues. The germline V gene has CDR1 SGHRS and CDR2 YFSETQ. CDR3 region: CASSAGTGGSTDTQYF. The DNA for the CDR3 is TGCGCCAGCAGCGCCGGGACAGGGGGTAGCACAGATACGCAGTATTTT.

V is TRBV14 and J is TRBJ1-1, with D hard to call. This CDR3 is 12 amino acids long. The V gene's germline CDR1 is SGHDN and CDR2 FVKESK. V was pared by 0 bases and J by 8 bases, with 7 bases between. The CDR3 region is CASSQDSQEAFF. CDR3 nucleotide sequence: TGTGCCAGCAGCCAAGATAGTCAAGAAGCTTTCTTT.

Note on this clone: Distinct nucleotide sequences in the sample also encode this CDR3. The genes are TRBV13 and TRBJ1-2, with unresolved D. CDR1 is PRHDT and CDR2 is FYEKMQ in the germline V gene (reference sequence). CDR3 length: 15 residues. V lost 0 bases and J lost 0, with 8 bases in between. The CDR3 sequence: CASSLGAGANYGYTF. CDR3 bases: TGTGCCAGCAGCTTAGGTGCAGGCGCTAACTATGGCTACACCTTC.

The gene calls are TRBV7-9 and TRBJ2-5; 10 bases line up with TRBD1. The CDR3 is 16 amino acids. CDR1 and CDR2 from the germline V gene are SEHNR and FQNEAQ (reference sequence). With V trimmed by 3 bases and J by 5 bases, 9 bases remained unmatched. CDR3 protein: CASSFRPGQGLETQYF. The CDR3 region has the DNA TGTGCCAGCAGCTTCCGGCCGGGACAGGGGCTGGAGACCCAGTACTTC.

The J gene is TRBJ1-2, the V gene TRBV4-3; tentatively, D is TRBD1 (5 bases). Germline CDR1 is LGHNA and CDR2 is YSLEER. With 1 base removed from V and 8 bases from J, the gap between germline ends came to 11 bases. The CDR3 length is 13 residues. CDR3 nucleotides: TGCGCCAGCAGCCAAGCGGGGCTGAGGGGCTACACCTTC. Residues: CASSQAGLRGYTF.

The rearrangement uses TRBV5-4 and TRBJ2-2; D ambiguous. Germline V CDR1 and CDR2: SGHNT, YYREEE (reference sequence). Trimming cost V 4 bases and J 10 bases, with 8 bases left between them. The CDR3 is 11 residues long. The CDR3 loop reads CASSNTQELFF. For the CDR3, the DNA is TGTGCCAGCAGCAATACCCAGGAGCTGTTTTTT.